The rows below give T cell receptor beta chains drawn from one sample of a study of blood T cell repertoires in COVID-19. Produced via immunoSEQ multiplex PCR; TCRdb's table is partial and in-frame only. The table lists about 170,000 clones, roughly nine tenths of them singletons. The source material was peripheral blood. The source is a woman in her sixties with COVID-19, enrolled during active disease. The CDR3 runs from the conserved cysteine through the conserved F or W. D genes are given only for firm matches. Clone size, where shown, is once, few, many, or a class for clones that have expanded.

v_call,clone_size,d_call,j_call,cdr3_nt,cdr3_aa
TRBV29-1,-,-,TRBJ2-1,TGCAGCGTTGAAGATGGGGGGAGAGAGCAGTTCTTC,CSVEDGGREQFF
TRBV18,-,TRBD1,TRBJ1-5,TGTGCCAGCTCACCGTTAGGACAGGTCGGTCAGCCCCAGCATTTT,CASSPLGQVGQPQHF
TRBV19,once,TRBD1,TRBJ1-5,TGTGCCAGTAGTATAGAGGGGACAGGTGATTATCAGCCCCAGCATTTT,CASSIEGTGDYQPQHF
TRBV28,-,TRBD1,TRBJ1-5,TGTGCCAGCAGTACCTACGGGACAGGGGGCAATCAGCCCCAGCATTTT,CASSTYGTGGNQPQHF
TRBV12-3/TRBV12-4,-,-,TRBJ2-1,TGTGCCAGCAGTTTAATCAGGGAGGTGTTCTTC,CASSLIREVFF
TRBV24-1,-,TRBD1,TRBJ2-5,TGTGCCACCAGTGATTTAGGGACAGGGGTAGAGACCCAGTACTTC,CATSDLGTGVETQYF
TRBV19,-,TRBD1,TRBJ2-7,TGTGCCAGTAGATCGCCGGACAGGGGTTTCCACGAGCAGTACTTC,CASRSPDRGFHEQYF
TRBV5-5,once,TRBD2,TRBJ2-3,TGTGCCAGCAGCTTGGGAGGGACTAGCGGCCTCACAGATACGCAGTATTTT,CASSLGGTSGLTDTQYF
TRBV24-1,-,TRBD1,TRBJ2-7,TGTGCCACCAGTGATGCCGACAGGGGCTACGAGCAGTACTTC,CATSDADRGYEQYF
TRBV28,-,-,TRBJ2-3,TGTGCCAGCAGTTTGGGGGGATTAGATACGCAGTATTTT,CASSLGGLDTQYF
TRBV4-2,once,-,TRBJ1-1,TGTGCCAGCAGCCAAGGTCAACAGGGGAACACTGAAGCTTTCTTT,CASSQGQQGNTEAFF
TRBV24-1,-,-,TRBJ2-7,TGTGCCACCAGTGATCCAGGGTTTCAGCAGTACTTC,CATSDPGFQQYF
TRBV5-1,-,-,TRBJ2-3,TGCGCCAGCAGCTTCCCTTCGGGGAACACAGATACGCAGTATTTT,CASSFPSGNTDTQYF
TRBV6-5,-,TRBD2,TRBJ2-3,TGTGCCAGCAGTTACGGCACCTCTGCGGGAGAGGGTACGCAGTATTTT,CASSYGTSAGEGTQYF
TRBV27,-,TRBD1,TRBJ2-7,TGTGCCAGCAGTTTAAAGAAGGACAGGGGAAGAAATTACGAGCAGTACTTC,CASSLKKDRGRNYEQYF
TRBV14,-,-,TRBJ2-3,TGTGCCAGCAGCCAATCAGGACTGGATACGCAGTATTTT,CASSQSGLDTQYF
TRBV27,-,TRBD2,TRBJ2-2,TGTGCCAGCAGTTTTTTGCTAGCGGGAGTTCGTACCGGGGAGCTGTTTTTT,CASSFLLAGVRTGELFF
TRBV19,-,TRBD2,TRBJ2-2,TGTGCCAGTAGTATAGCCGCGGGAGGGACCGGGGAGCTGTTTTTT,CASSIAAGGTGELFF
TRBV5-1,few,-,TRBJ2-7,TGCGCCAGCAGCTTGATTTGGCGGACACCGTTCCCTCCCCGCTACGAGCAGTACTTC,CASSLIWRTPFPPRYEQYF
TRBV6-4,-,TRBD1,TRBJ1-5,TGTGCCAGCAGTCCTACAGGGGTGGCTCAGCCCCAGCATTTT,CASSPTGVAQPQHF
TRBV7-3,-,TRBD1,TRBJ1-6,TGTGCCAGCAGTAACAGGGGATCACCCCTCCACTTT,CASSNRGSPLHF
TRBV7-2,-,-,TRBJ1-5,TGTGCCAGCAGCCTAAGACAGGAAGGGGCTAATCAGCCCCAGCATTTT,CASSLRQEGANQPQHF
TRBV7-9,-,-,TRBJ1-2,TGTGCCAGCGCGGGGGGCTACACCTTC,CASAGGYTF
TRBV28,-,TRBD1,TRBJ1-2,TGTGCCAGCAGTTTGGGACAGAGAAACTATGGCTACACCTTC,CASSLGQRNYGYTF
TRBV7-9,-,TRBD2,TRBJ2-7,TGTGCCAGCCTTAGCGGGAGCCCCTACGAGCAGTACTTC,CASLSGSPYEQYF
TRBV2,-,TRBD1,TRBJ2-7,TGTGCCAGCTGCCCCGGACAGGGGGCGTACGAGCAGTACTTC,CASCPGQGAYEQYF
TRBV7-2,-,TRBD2,TRBJ2-3,TGTGCCAGCAGCTTAGCAGCGGGACTCACAGATACGCAGTATTTT,CASSLAAGLTDTQYF
TRBV6-5,-,-,TRBJ2-7,TGTGCCAGCAGTTACGGAGGGGAGCAGTACTTC,CASSYGGEQYF
TRBV24-1,-,-,TRBJ1-2,TGTGCCACCAGTTCCGGGACAAACTATGGCTACACCTTC,CATSSGTNYGYTF
TRBV30,-,TRBD1,TRBJ2-7,TGTGCCTGGAGCTTAGGGGGCCGTTCCTACGAGCAGTACTTC,CAWSLGGRSYEQYF
TRBV10-2,-,TRBD1,TRBJ1-2,TGCGCCAGCGCGGGACAGAACTATGGCTACACCTTC,CASAGQNYGYTF
TRBV6-5,-,TRBD1,TRBJ1-2,TGTGCCAGCAGCATAGACAGGGGCAACTATGGCTACACCTTC,CASSIDRGNYGYTF
TRBV7-9,-,-,TRBJ1-1,TGTGCCAGCAGCTTCGAGACATTTAACACTGAAGCTTTCTTT,CASSFETFNTEAFF
TRBV6-5,-,TRBD2,TRBJ2-2,TGTGCCAGCAGCGTGACTAGCGGGAGCACCGGGGAGCTGTTTTTT,CASSVTSGSTGELFF
TRBV14,-,-,TRBJ2-5,TGTGCCAGCAGCCCTATACAGGGTCCAGAGACCCAGTACTTC,CASSPIQGPETQYF
TRBV6-2/TRBV6-3,-,TRBD2,TRBJ2-3,TGTGCCAGCAGCTCTCTTCTTGGACTAGAAACCACAGATACGCAGTATTTT,CASSSLLGLETTDTQYF
TRBV11-3,-,-,TRBJ2-7,TGTGCCAGCAGCTTAGAAAGAACCAGCTACGAGCAGTACTTC,CASSLERTSYEQYF
TRBV7-2,-,-,TRBJ2-5,TGTGCCAGCAGCTTACAACAGGGAGGGCCAGAGACCCAGTACTTC,CASSLQQGGPETQYF
TRBV6-2/TRBV6-3,many,-,TRBJ2-7,TGTGCCAGCAGTTACTGGCAGGGCTACGAGCAGTACTTC,CASSYWQGYEQYF
TRBV9,-,TRBD1,TRBJ1-2,TGTGCCAGCAGCGCCACAGGGGTAAACTATGGCTACACCTTC,CASSATGVNYGYTF
TRBV23-1,-,TRBD1,TRBJ2-7,TGCGCCAGCAGTCGGACCGGGACAGATTATTACGAGCAGTACTTC,CASSRTGTDYYEQYF
TRBV19,-,-,TRBJ2-3,TGTGCCAGTAGGGACAACTTTTTCACAGATACGCAGTATTTT,CASRDNFFTDTQYF
TRBV28,-,TRBD1,TRBJ2-6,TGTGCCAGCACAGGACAGGGGGCTCGTGGGGCCAACGTCCTGACTTTC,CASTGQGARGANVLTF
TRBV4-1,-,-,TRBJ1-6,TGCGCCAGCAGCCAGGGCCCAATTAATTCACCCCTCCACTTT,CASSQGPINSPLHF
TRBV2,-,TRBD1,TRBJ1-2,TGTGCCAGCAGACGTACAGGGGGGGATCGTGGCTACACCTTC,CASRRTGGDRGYTF
TRBV3-1/TRBV3-2,-,-,TRBJ2-7,TGTGCCAGCAGCCAAACCCCTAACGTGGACTGCCGGCGCCACGAGCAGTACTTC,CASSQTPNVDCRRHEQYF
TRBV7-9,few,-,TRBJ2-3,TGTGCCAGCAGCTTAGTGGGGGCAACGCAGTATTTT,CASSLVGATQYF
TRBV30,-,-,TRBJ1-5,TGTGCCTGGAGGCGCGGGGGAAATCAGCCCCAGCATTTT,CAWRRGGNQPQHF